A single sample is the source of the 27 T cell receptor beta chains below, sequenced in a study. TCRdb's copy holds only in-frame clones and misses some; the assay was immunoSEQ multiplex PCR. The table has 68,000 or so clones, 93% seen once. Sequenced sample: PBMCs. The receptors stem from a man aged 40-49 years with rheumatoid arthritis.

This clone was observed a single time. The rearrangement uses TRBV28 and TRBJ2-7, with 7 positions matching TRBD1. Germline V gene data show CDR1 as MDHEN and CDR2 as SYDVKM. This CDR3 comprises 15 residues. The V segment lost 3 bases and the J segment 4 bases; nucleotides outside the gene matches: 9. CDR3 nucleotides: TGTGCCAGCAGTTTGGACAGGTCCCTTGGATACGAGCAGTACTTC. This encodes CASSLDRSLGYEQYF.

This clone was seen only once. V usage is TRBV6-1 and J usage is TRBJ1-2, with D hard to call. The CDR3 covers 16 residues. Trimming shortened V by 2 bases and J by 6 bases, and 19 bases separated the two germline ends. Germline lookup yields CDR1 MNHNS and CDR2 SASEGT. CDR3 nucleotide sequence: TGTGCCAGCAGTGAAATTTATCAAGGGCAGGCCGATGGCTACACCTTC. This gives the protein CASSEIYQGQADGYTF.

This clone was detected a few times. The rearrangement links TRBV27 to TRBJ2-7; 7 bases are shared with TRBD1. The CDR3 is made up of 14 amino acids. In germline, CDR1 is MNHEY, CDR2 SMNVEV (reference sequence). V lost 4 bases and J lost 3; bases outside the gene matches: 6. The CDR3 DNA follows: TGTGCCAGCAGTTCTGCCGGGACAGTCTACGAGCAGTACTTC. Its protein product is CASSSAGTVYEQYF.

A few counts support this clone. V usage is TRBV5-1 and J usage is TRBJ1-5; 7 bases fit TRBD1. V trimming: 3 bases; J trimming: 4 bases; junction bases outside the gene matches: 4. Per germline, CDR1 SGHRS and CDR2 YFSETQ. This CDR3 spans 14 amino acids. The chain's CDR3 is CASSSGTANQPQHF. CDR3 in DNA: TGCGCCAGCAGCTCCGGGACAGCTAATCAGCCCCAGCATTTT.

The V and J genes are TRBV7-2 and TRBJ2-5; D is possibly TRBD1 or TRBD2 (5 bases each). V was shortened by 0 bases and J by 7 bases, with 12 bases between the two germline ends. CDR1 is SGHTA and CDR2 is FQGNSA in the germline V gene. The CDR3 is 14 amino acids. CDR3 sequence: CASSLAGAGGTQYF. DNA for the CDR3: TGTGCCAGCAGCTTAGCAGGGGCGGGTGGGACCCAGTACTTC.

This clone was found once. The chain combines TRBV15 with TRBJ2-1; D is ambiguous. Trimming took 5 bases from V and 2 from J, leaving 13 bases between them. Germline lookup yields CDR1 LNHNV and CDR2 YYDKDF (reference sequence). CDR3 length: 15 residues. The CDR3 is CATSPSRVPYNEQFF. As DNA, the CDR3 is TGTGCCACCAGCCCCTCTCGGGTACCCTACAATGAGCAGTTCTTC. Variable domain in full (rest from reference TRBV15 and TRBJ2-1): DAMVIQNPRYQVTQFGKPVTLSCSQTLNHNVMYWYQQKSSQAPKLLFHYYDKDFNNEADTPDNFQSRRPNTSFCFLDIRSPGLGDTAMYLCATSPSRVPYNEQFFGPGTRLTVL.

The rearrangement uses TRBV27 and TRBJ1-1; 9 bases map to TRBD1. CDR1 is MNHEY and CDR2 is SMNVEV in the germline V gene (reference sequence). V shed 5 bases, J shed 10 bases, and the junction held 14 bases outside the gene matches. The CDR3 totals 15 residues. CDR3 nucleotide sequence: TGTGCCAGCAGTCGGACCGGGACAGGGAGTGTTGGAGCTTTCTTT. Its protein product is CASSRTGTGSVGAFF.

The chain combines TRBV9 with TRBJ1-3; D not certain. V gave up 0 bases and J gave up 0 bases, with 10 bases separating them. This CDR3 spans 16 amino acids. Germline V gene data show CDR1 as SGDLS and CDR2 as YYNGEE. This chain's CDR3 is CASSVEPGSSGNTIYF. In DNA, the CDR3 is TGTGCCAGCAGCGTAGAACCCGGAAGCTCTGGAAACACCATATATTTT.

The chain employs TRBV4-1 and TRBJ2-5, with TRBD2 identical over 10 bases. The ends lost 1 base at V and 5 bases at J; junction bases unmatched: 4. In germline, CDR1 is MGHRA, CDR2 YSYEKL. The CDR3 loop spans 15 amino acids. CDR3 DNA sequence: TGCGCCAGCAGCCAAGCCAGCGGGAGGGCCGAGACCCAGTACTTC. Translation: CASSQASGRAETQYF.

This chain joins TRBV28 and TRBJ2-1, with a possible D match to TRBD1 (6 bases). Trimming pared 7 bases from V and 4 bases from J, leaving 14 bases between. Germline-derived CDR1 and CDR2 are MDHEN and SYDVKM. This CDR3 has 14 residues. As DNA, the CDR3 is TGTGCCAGCAACCTCGGACAGAGATACAATGAGCAGTTCTTC. This gives the protein CASNLGQRYNEQFF. Full variable domain (missing parts from reference TRBV28 and TRBJ2-1): DVKVTQSSRYLVKRTGEKVFLECVQDMDHENMFWYRQDPGLGLRLIYFSYDVKMKEKGDIPEGYSVSREKKERFSLILESASTNQTSMYLCASNLGQRYNEQFFGPGTRLTVL.

This rearrangement joins TRBV27 to TRBJ2-2; TRBD1 agrees at 7 bases. The CDR3 totals 16 residues. J was trimmed by 5 bases and V by 5 bases; bases with no gene match: 11. The germline V gene has CDR1 MNHEY and CDR2 SMNVEV (reference sequence). The CDR3 spells CASSPPGGGGTGELFF. CDR3 DNA: TGTGCCAGCAGTCCCCCAGGGGGTGGGGGAACCGGGGAGCTGTTTTTT.

This clone was observed a few times. V and J are TRBV6-1 and TRBJ1-2, with a tentative D call TRBD1 (6 bases). Per the germline V gene, CDR1 is MNHNS and CDR2 is SASEGT. CDR3 length: 16 amino acids. V was pared by 1 base and J by 5 bases, with 17 bases between. CDR3 in amino acids: CASSEVGAGWFYGYTF. The CDR3 DNA reads as TGTGCCAGCAGTGAAGTGGGGGCAGGCTGGTTTTATGGCTACACCTTC.

This clone has just one count. The chain is built from TRBV19 and TRBJ2-7, with 10 bases aligning to TRBD2. Germline CDR1 reads LNHDA; CDR2 reads SQIVND (reference sequence). V was clipped by 5 bases and J by 0 bases; unmatched bases: 7. The CDR3 consists of 16 residues. DNA of the CDR3: TGTGCCAGTAGTCGGGAACTAGCGGGAAGCTCCTACGAGCAGTACTTC. This encodes CASSRELAGSSYEQYF.

The chain carries TRBV7-3 and TRBJ2-2; D may correspond to TRBD1 or TRBD2 (5 bases each). This CDR3 comprises 17 residues. V lost 5 bases to trimming and J lost 5 bases, with 21 bases between them. Germline CDR1 SGHTA, CDR2 FQGTGA. The CDR3 nucleotides are TGTGCCAGCAGCCTACCCGCCCGACAGACTACTACCGGGGAGCTGTTTTTT. Protein product: CASSLPARQTTTGELFF.

The J gene is TRBJ2-3, the V gene TRBV10-1, with D uncertain. V lost 3 bases to trimming and J lost 1 base, with 20 bases between them. The germline V gene has CDR1 WNHNN and CDR2 SYGVQD (reference sequence). The CDR3 runs 18 residues. CDR3 coding DNA: TGCGCCAGCAGTGATGGGCTCATCCCTGGATCCGGCACAGATACGCAGTATTTT. This encodes CASSDGLIPGSGTDTQYF.

The chain carries TRBV27 and TRBJ1-3; the D is unclear. Germline CDR1 and CDR2: MNHEY and SMNVEV (reference sequence). Trimming removed 2 bases at V and 0 bases at J, with 5 bases between. This CDR3 contains 14 residues. CDR3 nucleotide sequence: TGTGCCAGCAGTTTAACCGGCTCTGGAAACACCATATATTTT. The encoded protein is CASSLTGSGNTIYF.

The V gene is TRBV27, the J gene TRBJ1-4, with TRBD1 matching 7 bases. The CDR3 runs to 13 residues. Germline-derived CDR1 and CDR2 are MNHEY and SMNVEV (reference sequence). V shed 6 bases, J shed 8 bases, and the junction held 6 bases outside the gene matches. The CDR3 region is CASREGAKEKLFF. The CDR3 nucleotides read TGTGCCAGCAGGGAGGGGGCCAAGGAAAAACTGTTTTTT.

The V call is TRBV30, the J call TRBJ1-5, with 7 positions matching TRBD1. The germline gives CDR1 GTSNPN, CDR2 SVGIG (reference sequence). This CDR3 is built from 13 residues. V lost 4 bases and J lost 8; bases outside the gene matches: 8. For the CDR3, the DNA is TGTGCCTGGACAGGGGGGCGTGGAAAGCCCCAGCATTTT. Its translation: CAWTGGRGKPQHF.

The rearrangement links TRBV30 to TRBJ1-1; 8 bases fit TRBD1. Germline values: CDR1 GTSNPN, CDR2 SVGIG (reference sequence). The trim removed 5 bases at V and 4 bases at J, leaving 3 bases unmatched. The CDR3 loop spans 12 amino acids. Here the CDR3 reads CAWDRGGTEAFF. The CDR3 bases are TGTGCCTGGGACAGGGGCGGCACTGAAGCTTTCTTT.

The rearrangement uses TRBV7-8 and TRBJ1-3; 8 nucleotides align to TRBD1. The CDR3 sequence is 17 residues long. V shed 4 bases, J shed 0 bases, and the junction held 8 bases outside the gene matches. Germline assignment: CDR1 SGHVS and CDR2 FQNEAQ. Here the CDR3 reads CASSYIDRGLSGNTIYF. For the CDR3, the DNA is TGTGCCAGCAGCTACATAGACAGGGGACTCTCTGGAAACACCATATATTTT.

In DNA, the CDR3 is TGTGCCAGCAGTTTAAGTGGTTTGGAAGCTTTCTTT. Protein product: CASSLSGLEAFF. The gene calls are TRBV12-3 or TRBV12-4 and TRBJ1-1; D is unresolved. The germline V and J ends were trimmed by 2 bases and 8 bases, with 9 bases remaining between them. This CDR3 has 12 residues.

CDR3 DNA sequence: TGCGCCAGCAGCCAAGACCCCAGGGGGCTCGATCAGCCCCAGCATTTT. Its protein is CASSQDPRGLDQPQHF. V usage is TRBV4-3 and J usage is TRBJ1-5, with 8 positions matching TRBD1. V lost 0 bases, J lost 5 bases, and 6 bases stayed unmatched. This CDR3 comprises 16 residues. The V gene's germline CDR1 is LGHNA and CDR2 YSLEER.

This chain's CDR3 is CASSLSGYEQYF. In DNA, the CDR3 is TGTGCCAGCTCCCTCTCGGGCTACGAGCAGTACTTC. This sequence joins TRBV18 and TRBJ2-7, with D unresolved. Per the germline V gene, CDR1 is KGHSH and CDR2 is LQKENI. There are 12 residues in the CDR3. V dropped 6 bases and J dropped 3 bases, with 9 bases sitting between them.

This clone was counted once. This chain uses TRBV3-1 (or the pseudogene TRBV3-2) with TRBJ2-3, with D uncertain. The germline gives CDR1 LGHDT, CDR2 YNNKEL (reference sequence). V lost 5 bases and J lost 0, with 9 bases in between. The length of the CDR3 is 14 residues. The CDR3: CASSEHGSTDTQYF. The CDR3, as DNA: TGTGCCAGCAGCGAACACGGTAGCACAGATACGCAGTATTTT.

The chain recombines TRBV5-1 with TRBJ1-2, with D perhaps TRBD1 (5 bases). CDR1 SGHRS and CDR2 YFSETQ come from the germline V gene. The CDR3 length is 14 residues. The ends were cut back, 0 bases at V and 6 bases at J, with 12 bases in the middle. The CDR3 is CASSLEAGMDGYTF. The CDR3 DNA sequence: TGCGCCAGCAGCTTGGAAGCAGGGATGGATGGCTACACCTTC.

This sequence joins TRBV6-5 and TRBJ1-3; no clear D gene. V was shortened by 2 bases and J by 1 base, with 9 bases between the two germline ends. CDR1 is MNHEY and CDR2 is SVGAGI in the germline V gene. CDR3 length: 15 amino acids. CDR3 nucleotide sequence: TGTGCCAGCAGTTACAACGGCCGGTCTGGAAACACCATATATTTT. Amino acid sequence: CASSYNGRSGNTIYF.

The chain combines TRBV5-8 with TRBJ1-2, with D possibly matching TRBD1 (5 bases). The CDR3 spans 15 residues. The germline V gene encodes CDR1 SGHTS and CDR2 YDEGEE. The V and J ends lost 3 bases and 1 base respectively, with 13 bases between them. In DNA, the CDR3 is TGTGCCAGCAGCTGGACCTGGGACGGTAACTATGGCTACACCTTC. Protein product: CASSWTWDGNYGYTF.